These 29 T cell receptor beta chains were sequenced from one sample in a study of T-cell memory formation after mild COVID-19. TCRdb re-called the 5' RACE reads through MiXCR, storing one row per CDR3 protein. The table includes over 300,000 distinct CDR3 sequences, 20% to 25% detected once. The sequenced sample was PBMCs or a T cell subset sorted from them (not recorded which). The receptors originated from a man aged 18 to 29 who had mild COVID-19 (a few samples of this study predate the infection). Cell type and time point are not known.

In this sample, this clonotype turned up a few times. The chain employs TRBV5-1 and TRBJ2-2, with 9 bases matching TRBD2. The V gene's germline CDR1 is SGHRS and CDR2 YFSETQ. J lost 4 bases, V lost 4 bases, and 5 bases had no gene match. The CDR3 length is 15 residues. The CDR3 DNA reads TGCGCCAGCAGCCCTGCGGGGGGGACCACCGGGGAGCTGTTTTTT. Protein sequence: CASSPAGGTTGELFF.

The CDR3 DNA follows: TGTGCCAGCAGCCACCGGGCCCCCTACGAGCAGTACGTC. Translation: CASSHRAPYEQYV. V is TRBV3-1 and J is TRBJ2-7; no reliable D call. Trimming removed 3 bases from V and 2 bases from J, with 8 bases in between. Germline lookup yields CDR1 LGHDT and CDR2 YNNKEL (reference sequence). This CDR3 spans 13 amino acids.

CDR3 bases: TGCAGTGAAGCACAGGGGCGGGAGACCCAGTACTTC. Translated, it gives CSEAQGRETQYF. The genes are TRBV20-1 and TRBJ2-5; TRBD1 agrees at 7 bases. CDR1 and CDR2 from the germline V gene are DFQATT and SNEGSKA (reference sequence). The V segment lost 7 bases and the J segment 5 bases; nucleotides outside the gene matches: 7. CDR3 length equals 12 residues.

The chain links TRBV10-3 to TRBJ2-6, with D perhaps TRBD1 (6 bases). This CDR3 is 16 amino acids long. The germline gives CDR1 ENHRY, CDR2 SYGVKD. Trimming pared 4 bases from V and 0 bases from J, leaving 10 bases between. CDR3: CAISGTASSGANVLTF. CDR3 nucleotides: TGTGCCATCAGTGGGACAGCCAGCTCTGGGGCCAACGTCCTGACTTTC.

This clonotype was counted at least ten times. The V call is TRBV4-2, the J call TRBJ1-5, with D perhaps matching TRBD1 (5 bases). Germline CDR1 and CDR2: LGHNA and YNFKEQ. The CDR3 has 14 amino acids. Trimming shortened V by 0 bases and J by 7 bases, and 10 bases separated the two germline ends. The CDR3 bases are TGTGCCAGCAGCCAAGAGCAGGGAGACCAGCCCCAGCATTTT. Translating gives CASSQEQGDQPQHF.

This clonotype was counted only a few times. The chain has TRBV7-3 and TRBJ2-1, with 7 bases fitting TRBD1. Germline CDR1 and CDR2: SGHTA and FQGTGA. J gave up 4 bases and V 5 bases, and 17 bases lay outside the gene matches. This CDR3 is 18 amino acids long. The CDR3 region has the DNA TGTGCCAGCAGCCTAAATCCCCCGGGAAGGGGGCGGTACAATGAGCAGTTCTTC. Protein: CASSLNPPGRGRYNEQFF.

The chain links TRBV5-1 to TRBJ2-2; 9 bases map to TRBD2. V lost 2 bases, J lost 0 bases, and 5 bases stayed unmatched. From germline, CDR1 is SGHRS and CDR2 YFSETQ. The CDR3 contains 17 residues. CDR3 in amino acids: CASSFGSGGPNTGELFF. CDR3 nucleotides: TGCGCCAGCAGCTTCGGGAGCGGGGGGCCGAACACCGGGGAGCTGTTTTTT.

The chain has TRBV6-2 or TRBV6-3 and TRBJ2-4, with D perhaps matching TRBD1 (5 bases). Trimming cost V 5 bases and J 4 bases, with 9 bases left between them. Germline assignment: CDR1 MNHEY and CDR2 SVGEGT. This CDR3 is built from 13 residues. The chain's CDR3 is CASSPGLKNIQYF. The CDR3 DNA follows: TGTGCCAGCAGTCCAGGGCTTAAAAACATTCAGTACTTC.

The chain joins TRBV7-2 to TRBJ2-1; the D gene is possibly TRBD2 (6 bases). The V gene's germline CDR1 is SGHTA and CDR2 FQGNSA. V was trimmed by 3 bases and J by 4 bases, leaving 13 bases between them. This CDR3 region has 15 residues. The CDR3 bases are TGTGCCAGCAGCTTCAGGAGGGTAAATTACAATGAGCAGTTCTTC. The encoded protein is CASSFRRVNYNEQFF.

This chain connects TRBV5-1 to TRBJ2-3, with D possibly being TRBD2 (5 bases). The CDR3 is 15 amino acids. Trimming removed 1 base from V and 6 bases from J, with 15 bases in between. Germline V gene lookup returns CDR1 SGHRS and CDR2 YFSETQ. In nucleotides, the CDR3 is TGCGCCAGCAGCTTGTTCGGGGAAAGAGGGGATACGCAGTATTTT. Encoded protein: CASSLFGERGDTQYF.

This clonotype was found a few times. The rearrangement joins TRBV5-1 to TRBJ1-1; D is unresolved. V gave up 4 bases and J gave up 6 bases, with 13 bases separating them. The length of the CDR3 is 13 residues. Germline V CDR1 and CDR2: SGHRS, YFSETQ. The chain's CDR3 is CASSLFPYAEAFF. CDR3 nucleotides: TGCGCCAGCAGCCTTTTTCCTTACGCTGAAGCTTTCTTT. Full variable domain (outside the CDR3, taken from reference TRBV5-1 and TRBJ1-1): KAGVTQTPRYLIKTRGQQVTLSCSPISGHRSVSWYQQTPGQGLQFLFEYFSETQRNKGNFPGRFSGRQFSNSRSEMNVSTLELGDSALYLCASSLFPYAEAFFGQGTRLTVV.

At least ten counts were recorded for this clonotype. The chain joins TRBV5-6 to TRBJ2-5; 8 bases fit TRBD2. This CDR3 contains 11 residues. CDR1 SGHDT and CDR2 YYEEEE come from the germline V gene. Trimming removed 5 bases from V and 11 bases from J; junction bases left unmatched: 5. The CDR3 here is CASSRSGAQYF. The CDR3 DNA reads TGTGCCAGCAGTCGTAGCGGGGCTCAGTACTTC.

The sample holds many counts of this clonotype. This chain connects TRBV7-9 to TRBJ2-3, with TRBD1 matching over 9 bases. The CDR3 has 14 amino acids. Per germline, CDR1 SEHNR and CDR2 FQNEAQ (reference sequence). With 4 bases clipped from V and 1 base from J, the junction kept 0 bases outside the gene matches. The CDR3 nucleotides are TGTGCCAGCAGCTGGACAGGGGGCACAGATACGCAGTATTTT. This gives the protein CASSWTGGTDTQYF.

The V and J genes are TRBV11-2 and TRBJ1-1; 8 positions agree with TRBD1. The length of the CDR3 is 13 residues. Germline V gives CDR1 SGHAT, CDR2 FQNNGV. The J segment lost 1 base and the V segment lost 8 bases, leaving 3 bases of the junction unmatched. This chain's CDR3 is CASFGQGNTEAFF. CDR3 bases: TGTGCCAGCTTCGGACAGGGGAACACTGAAGCTTTCTTT.

This clonotype was detected many times. The chain's CDR3 is CASSQDISTNSPLHF. The CDR3 DNA follows: TGCGCCAGCAGCCAAGATATCTCAACAAATTCACCCCTCCACTTT. The chain has TRBV4-1 and TRBJ1-6; D uncertain. This CDR3 is 15 amino acids long. Trimming removed 0 bases at V and 7 bases at J, with 10 bases between. CDR1 is MGHRA, CDR2 YSYEKL, per germline.

The chain couples TRBV7-9 to TRBJ1-1; D gene unclear. This CDR3 comprises 13 residues. The germline gives CDR1 SEHNR, CDR2 FQNEAQ (reference sequence). Trimming stripped 0 bases from V and 11 bases from J, with 13 bases between. The CDR3 bases are TGTGCCAGCAGCTTAGCGCGATTGAGATTGGCTTTCTTT. This encodes CASSLARLRLAFF.

In its sample, this clonotype was seen a few times. The genes are TRBV13 and TRBJ2-2; the D gene is possibly TRBD2 (5 bases). V gave up 4 bases and J gave up 0 bases, with 12 bases separating them. This CDR3 contains 16 residues. Germline assignment: CDR1 PRHDT and CDR2 FYEKMQ (reference sequence). The CDR3 is CASSSLPAANTGELFF. Here the CDR3 DNA reads TGTGCCAGCAGCTCCTTACCAGCGGCGAACACCGGGGAGCTGTTTTTT.

This clonotype was seen a few times. The J gene is TRBJ2-3, the V gene TRBV9; perhaps D is TRBD1 or TRBD2 (5 bases each). This CDR3 contains 14 residues. The germline V gene has CDR1 SGDLS and CDR2 YYNGEE. V was pared by 2 bases and J by 2 bases, with 9 bases between. CDR3 protein: CASSVRGVTDTQYF. CDR3 in DNA: TGTGCCAGCAGCGTGAGGGGTGTCACAGATACGCAGTATTTT.

CDR3 coding DNA: TGCGCCAGCAGTGAGTACAGGGGACACTATGGCTACACCTTC. This translates into CASSEYRGHYGYTF. The rearrangement uses TRBV10-2 and TRBJ1-2; 7 nucleotides agree with TRBD1. Germline V CDR1 and CDR2: WSHSY, SAAADI. The J segment lost 3 bases and the V segment lost 1 base, leaving 2 bases of the junction unmatched. The CDR3 contains 14 residues.

This clonotype has a handful of counts. This rearrangement joins TRBV11-2 to TRBJ2-4; the D is unclear. The CDR3 extends over 12 amino acids. Between the trimmed V and J ends, which lost 5 bases and 7 bases, there was a span of 9 bases. Germline V lookup: CDR1 SGHAT, CDR2 FQNNGV. The CDR3 sequence is CASSLGTNIQYF. In DNA form, the CDR3 reads TGTGCCAGCAGCCTCGGTACTAACATTCAGTACTTC.

This clonotype was observed a few times. This chain joins TRBV5-1 and TRBJ1-1; D is unresolved. The CDR3 totals 15 residues. V lost 0 bases and J lost 0, with 9 bases in between. Germline CDR1 SGHRS, CDR2 YFSETQ. CDR3 sequence: CASSLEWAMNTEAFF. In DNA form, the CDR3 reads TGCGCCAGCAGCTTGGAGTGGGCAATGAACACTGAAGCTTTCTTT.

This chain links TRBV5-1 with TRBJ1-1; D might be TRBD1 (5 bases). From germline, CDR1 is SGHRS and CDR2 YFSETQ. Trimming took 3 bases from V and 5 from J, leaving 20 bases between them. The CDR3 is 16 residues long. CDR3 bases: TGCGCCAGCAGCTCGCCAACCGGGGCTGGGGGGACTGAAGCTTTCTTT. Translating it yields CASSSPTGAGGTEAFF.

The V call is TRBV7-8, the J call TRBJ2-2; D could derive from TRBD1 or TRBD2 (5 bases each). This CDR3 has 15 residues. Germline V gene sequence: CDR1 SGHVS, CDR2 FQNEAQ. Trimming pared 4 bases from V and 8 bases from J, leaving 17 bases between. The DNA for the CDR3 is TGTGCCAGCAGCTCAAGGGACGGCGCCCCGGGGGAGCTGTTTTTT. This encodes CASSSRDGAPGELFF.

This clonotype was seen a few times. The rearrangement uses TRBV4-1 and TRBJ1-2; 8 nucleotides match TRBD1. There are 15 residues in the CDR3. Germline CDR1 reads MGHRA; CDR2 reads YSYEKL. J was trimmed by 5 bases and V by 2 bases; bases with no gene match: 7. The CDR3 DNA is TGCGCCAGCAGCCAATACAGGGGGTCTTCATATGGCTACACCTTC. This encodes CASSQYRGSSYGYTF.

This sequence joins TRBV6-5 and TRBJ2-5; TRBD1 agrees at 10 bases. Germline lookup yields CDR1 MNHEY and CDR2 SVGAGI. J lost 5 bases, V lost 8 bases, and 5 bases had no gene match. There are 13 residues in the CDR3. The DNA for the CDR3 is TGTGCCAGCCGACAGGGGGCGCGGGAGACCCAGTACTTC. It yields the protein CASRQGARETQYF.

Only a few counts were recorded for this clonotype. This chain uses TRBV20-1 with TRBJ2-5; D assignment may be TRBD1 or TRBD2 (5 bases each). With 7 bases removed from V and 1 base from J, the gap between germline ends came to 13 bases. The CDR3 contains 13 residues. Germline CDR1 DFQATT, CDR2 SNEGSKA (reference sequence). The CDR3 region has the DNA TGCAGTGAATCCTCGGGGCCCCAAGAGACCCAGTACTTC. Its translation is CSESSGPQETQYF.

In DNA form, the CDR3 reads TGCAGTGCTAGAGTGGGGGGGAGCAATCAGCCCCAGCATTTT. It codes for CSARVGGSNQPQHF. This chain links TRBV20-1 with TRBJ1-5; D possibly corresponds to TRBD1 (5 bases). CDR1 is DFQATT and CDR2 is SNEGSKA in the germline V gene (reference sequence). V was cut by 1 base and J by 1 base, with 8 bases left in between. CDR3 size: 14 residues.

The chain carries TRBV28 and TRBJ2-5; D may match TRBD1 or TRBD2 (5 bases each). Trimming left V 7 bases short and J 4 bases short, with 16 bases between. Germline V CDR1 and CDR2: MDHEN, SYDVKM. CDR3 length: 14 amino acids. CDR3 nucleotide sequence: TGTGCCAGCAAGTCCGGGACCCCCCTAGAGACCCAGTACTTC. Its translation: CASKSGTPLETQYF.

The chain links TRBV20-1 to TRBJ2-5; D gene ambiguous. Germline CDR1 and CDR2: DFQATT and SNEGSKA (reference sequence). The CDR3 is 11 residues long. Trimming took off 4 bases at V and 5 bases at J, with 8 bases between the two ends. The CDR3 DNA is TGCAGTGCTATGTCGCGGGAGACCCAGTACTTC. Amino acid sequence: CSAMSRETQYF.